This TCR beta chain was observed in a study of T cell responses to AZD1222 COVID-19 vaccine. Note on this clone: Its antigen is not known.

Study-wide points: Within unmutated variant regions lay the reported targets of nearly half of spike-specific TCRs. With two AZD1222 doses given, Spike-specific TCR breadth and depth both rose. Clonal diversity was possibly underestimated, and the donors were mostly white British, with more females.

Here immunoSEQ multiplex PCR was the method, and the copy in TCRdb shows in-frame clones only, minus some. Among approximately 190,000 clones listed, about nine tenths were seen once. Sequenced here: peripheral blood, sampled on day 0 of MenACWY control vaccination. This TCR was recovered from an adult in good health.

The CDR3, as DNA: TGTGCCAGCAGCCCACAGGGACCCTACACCTTC. This gives the protein CASSPQGPYTF. The chain has TRBV7-9 and TRBJ1-2, with D possibly TRBD1 on 6 matching bases. V was cut by 5 bases and J by 10 bases, with 11 bases left in between. The CDR3 contains 11 residues. Germline values: CDR1 SEHNR, CDR2 FQNEAQ (reference sequence).